These T cell receptor beta chains were read from a single sample in a study of human T cells and chemical hapten exposure. TCRdb used MiXCR to reprocess the RACE reads, holding one entry per CDR3 protein. This table holds 150,000 to 200,000 distinct CDR3 sequences, approximately 29% found once. The specimen comprised whole blood, sampled in connection with sensitization to the hapten diphenylcyclopropenone (DPC). Every receptor here comes from a woman aged 25 to 39 with alopecia areata. Some clones in this sample may be carry-over from other donors' samples. Both conserved end residues are part of each CDR3. D genes are given only for firm matches. A row's size may be missing; if present it is once, few, many or a size class.

cdr3_aa cdr3_nt j_call d_call clone_size v_call
CASGQSYNSPLHF TGTGCCAGCGGGCAGAGTTATAATTCACCCCTCCACTTT TRBJ1-6 NA NA TRBV28
CASLDVGVGGTEAFF TGTGCCAGCTTGGACGTCGGGGTTGGGGGCACTGAAGCTTTCTTT TRBJ1-1 NA many TRBV6-2/TRBV6-3
CASSLAVAPGELFF TGTGCCAGCAGCTTAGCGGTGGCGCCCGGGGAGCTGTTTTTT TRBJ2-2 NA NA TRBV7-9
CASSTRGGNNSPLHF TGTGCCAGCAGTACCCGGGGAGGGAATAATTCACCCCTCCACTTT TRBJ1-6 NA NA TRBV28
CASSLGQGSSYEQYF TGTGCCAGCAGCTTGGGGCAGGGAAGCTCCTACGAGCAGTACTTC TRBJ2-7 NA NA TRBV7-7
CASSLGGRSEQYF TGTGCCAGCAGCTTGGGGGGAAGAAGCGAGCAGTACTTC TRBJ2-7 NA NA TRBV7-2
CSVEGPIAGEIYEQFF TGCAGCGTTGAAGGCCCGATAGCGGGAGAGATTTATGAGCAGTTCTTC TRBJ2-1 TRBD2 NA TRBV29-1
CASSPPGQGNSPLHF TGTGCCAGCAGCCCCCCCGGACAGGGTAATTCACCCCTCCACTTT TRBJ1-6 TRBD1 NA TRBV9
CASSDRKYRSEQYF TGTGCCAGCAGTGATCGGAAATACAGATCCGAGCAGTACTTC TRBJ2-7 NA NA TRBV2
CASSQGQGSYGYTF TGCGCCAGCAGCCAAGGACAGGGGAGCTATGGCTACACCTTC TRBJ1-2 TRBD1 NA TRBV4-3
CATSDFRGGEQFF TGTGCCACCAGTGATTTTCGAGGAGGTGAGCAGTTCTTC TRBJ2-1 NA NA TRBV24-1
CASSKEGFAGANVLTF TGCGCCAGCAGCAAAGAAGGATTCGCCGGGGCCAACGTCCTGACTTTC TRBJ2-6 NA few TRBV4-3
CASRSTAMNTEAFF TGTGCCAGCAGATCGACAGCCATGAACACTGAAGCTTTCTTT TRBJ1-1 NA NA TRBV6-2/TRBV6-3